This T cell receptor (beta chain) emerged from a study of memory CD4+ T cells and cytomegalovirus serostatus. Study-level information: Healthy Belgian adult donors included roughly ten CMV-positive and 24 CMV-negative people. Points from the study as a whole: Repertoires predicted CMV serostatus with median bootstrapped AUC of approximately 0.95. Of 150 to 200 reported CMV TCRbeta sequences, around 63 were found in memory CD4+ repertoires.

The method was immunoSEQ multiplex PCR; TCRdb's version includes in-frame clones alone and lacks a portion of them. In the table there are about 58,000 clones, approximately 86% of which are singletons. Single viable CD3+CD4+CD8-CD45RO+ cells were sorted as the memory CD4+ T cells. Notes on this clone: Antigen unknown.

Germline CDR1 reads LGHNA; CDR2 reads YNFKEQ. This CDR3 has 15 amino acids. V was pared by 3 bases and J by 3 bases, with 14 bases between. The chain carries TRBV4-2 and TRBJ2-5; TRBD2 is a possible D gene (7 bases). This receptor was obtained from an adult in good health and CMV-seronegative. Some clones in this sample may be carry-over from other donors' samples. Sequences were obtained from memory CD4+ T cells from blood. The CDR3 nucleotides are TGTGCCAGCAGCCAGGGGGGGGCTAGGGAAGAGACCCAGTACTTC. Translating it yields CASSQGGAREETQYF.